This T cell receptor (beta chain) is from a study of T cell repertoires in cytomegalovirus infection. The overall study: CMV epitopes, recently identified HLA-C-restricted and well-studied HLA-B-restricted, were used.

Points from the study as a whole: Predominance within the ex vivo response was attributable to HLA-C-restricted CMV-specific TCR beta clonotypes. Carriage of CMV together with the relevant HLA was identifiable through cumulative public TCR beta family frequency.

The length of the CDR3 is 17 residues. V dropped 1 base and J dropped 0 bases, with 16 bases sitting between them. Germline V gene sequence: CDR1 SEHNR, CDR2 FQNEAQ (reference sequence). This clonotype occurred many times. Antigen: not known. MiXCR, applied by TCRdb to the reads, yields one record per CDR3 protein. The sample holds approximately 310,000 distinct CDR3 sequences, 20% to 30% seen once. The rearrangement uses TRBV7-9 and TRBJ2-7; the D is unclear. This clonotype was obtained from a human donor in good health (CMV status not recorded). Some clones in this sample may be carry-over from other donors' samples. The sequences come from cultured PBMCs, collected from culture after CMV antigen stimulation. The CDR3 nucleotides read TGTGCCAGCAGCTTAGTCCGGGCGGCGGTTAGCTCCTACGAGCAGTACTTC. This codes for CASSLVRAAVSSYEQYF.